One TCR beta chain is described in this entry. Its antigen is not identified. The V gene's germline CDR1 is KGHSH and CDR2 LQKENI. V dropped 2 bases and J dropped 4 bases, with 6 bases sitting between them. This CDR3 comprises 13 residues. Method: immunoSEQ multiplex PCR; TCRdb's copy keeps in-frame clones and lacks some. The sample contains roughly 70,000 clones, roughly 82% of which appear only once. Excluded were patients having autoimmune disease history or systemic immunosuppression. The sample belongs to a study of OX40 agonist ivuxolimab in advanced cancers. As for the study in general: As their treatment, patients were administered ivuxolimab, an agonistic anti-OX40 (CD134) antibody.

Findings and caveats of the study: CD8+ T cells averaged more expanded clones than CD4+. Several nonresponders also turned out to have low normalized T-cell clonal expansion.

The sequenced sample was CD4+ or CD8+ T cells sorted from blood, obtained in a trial of the OX40 agonist ivuxolimab. The V and J genes are TRBV18 and TRBJ1-5, with unresolved D. The origin of this receptor is an adult with an advanced solid tumor such as melanoma, head and neck, liver or kidney cancer. The CDR3 here is CASSPSPNQPQHF. In nucleotides, the CDR3 is TGTGCCAGCTCACCATCCCCAAATCAGCCCCAGCATTTT.